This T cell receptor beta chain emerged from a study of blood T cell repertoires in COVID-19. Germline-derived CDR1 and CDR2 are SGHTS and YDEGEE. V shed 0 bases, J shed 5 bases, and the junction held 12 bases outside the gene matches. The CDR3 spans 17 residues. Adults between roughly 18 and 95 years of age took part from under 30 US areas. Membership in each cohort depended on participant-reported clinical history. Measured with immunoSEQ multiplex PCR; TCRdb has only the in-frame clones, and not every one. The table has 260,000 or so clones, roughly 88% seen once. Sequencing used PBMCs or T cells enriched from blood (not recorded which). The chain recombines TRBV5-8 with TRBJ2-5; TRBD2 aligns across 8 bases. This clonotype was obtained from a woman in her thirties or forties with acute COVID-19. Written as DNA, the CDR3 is TGTGCCAGCAGCTTGGGACTAGCGATTTCCGAGGGGGAGACCCAGTACTTC. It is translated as CASSLGLAISEGETQYF.